A single sample is the source of the 26 T cell receptor beta chains below, sequenced in a study of T cell responses to AZD1222 COVID-19 vaccine. Sequencing was performed with immunoSEQ multiplex PCR; in TCRdb, only in-frame clones are kept and a portion is missing. Here the sample spans approximately 160,000 clones, approximately 90% being singletons. Material: peripheral blood, obtained on day 0 of AZD1222 vaccination. Receptors were obtained from an adult in good health.

V gene TRBV7-9 combines with J gene TRBJ1-2; TRBD1 is a possible D gene (5 bases). The V end was cut by 3 bases, the J end by 3 bases, with 11 bases between. The CDR3 runs to 14 residues. CDR1 is SEHNR, CDR2 FQNEAQ, per germline (reference sequence). This chain's CDR3 is CASSFPGRDYGYTF. CDR3 in DNA: TGTGCCAGCAGCTTCCCTGGCAGGGACTATGGCTACACCTTC.

V is TRBV7-6 and J is TRBJ1-6; possibly TRBD1 for D (5 bases). CDR1 is SGHVS, CDR2 FNYEAQ, per germline. V shed 5 bases and J shed 6 bases, with 11 bases lying between them. The CDR3 totals 14 residues. DNA for the CDR3: TGTGCCAGCAGCCGCGGGACGGTTAATTCACCCCTCCACTTT. Protein sequence: CASSRGTVNSPLHF. The complete variable domain, with remaining parts taken from reference TRBV7-6 and TRBJ1-6, reads GAGVSQSPRYKVTKRGQDVALRCDPISGHVSLYWYRQALGQGPEFLTYFNYEAQQDKSGLPNDRFSAERPEGSISTLTIQRTEQRDSAMYRCASSRGTVNSPLHFGNGTRLTVT.

This chain links TRBV6-1 with TRBJ2-7; D unresolved. Germline lookup yields CDR1 MNHNS and CDR2 SASEGT. This CDR3 is 14 amino acids long. Trimming left V 0 bases short and J 2 bases short, with 8 bases between. In DNA form, the CDR3 reads TGTGCCAGCAGTGAAGCGGCTACAGCCTACGAGCAGTACTTC. Its translation: CASSEAATAYEQYF.

V and J are TRBV28 and TRBJ1-3; no clear D. The CDR3 length is 16 residues. V lost 3 bases, J lost 4 bases, and 16 bases lay in between. Germline CDR1 is MDHEN and CDR2 is SYDVKM. CDR3 amino acids: CASSFPTPAIGNTIYF. CDR3 nucleotide sequence: TGTGCCAGCAGTTTCCCCACCCCCGCCATCGGAAACACCATATATTTT.

The genes are TRBV5-4 and TRBJ2-1; 7 bases map to TRBD2. Germline values: CDR1 SGHNT, CDR2 YYREEE (reference sequence). This CDR3 spans 16 amino acids. J lost 5 bases, V lost 2 bases, and 10 bases had no gene match. The CDR3 protein is CASSFPIGGRHNEQFF. DNA for the CDR3: TGTGCCAGCAGCTTTCCCATAGGCGGGAGACACAATGAGCAGTTCTTC.

The chain uses TRBV11-1 and TRBJ2-1, with D hard to call. Germline loops: CDR1 SGHAT, CDR2 FQDESV (reference sequence). The CDR3 sequence is 14 residues long. With 5 bases removed from V and 6 bases from J, the gap between germline ends came to 14 bases. CDR3 sequence: CASSAGRLSNEQFF. The DNA for the CDR3 is TGTGCCAGCAGCGCAGGCAGGTTGAGCAATGAGCAGTTCTTC.

The V gene is TRBV18, the J gene TRBJ2-1, with TRBD1 identical over 9 bases. This CDR3 contains 15 residues. Germline V gene data show CDR1 as KGHSH and CDR2 as LQKENI. The ends lost 3 bases at V and 8 bases at J; junction bases unmatched: 8. The DNA of the CDR3 is TGTGCCAGCTCACCCCAGGGACAGGGTACCGATGAGCAGTTCTTC. This translates into CASSPQGQGTDEQFF. The entire variable domain, with the rest obtained from reference TRBV18 and TRBJ2-1, is as follows: NAGVMQNPRHLVRRRGQEARLRCSPMKGHSHVYWYRQLPEEGLKFMVYLQKENIIDESGMPKERFSAEFPKEGPSILRIQQVVRGDSAAYFCASSPQGQGTDEQFFGPGTRLTVL.

This chain uses TRBV12-3 or TRBV12-4 with TRBJ2-3, with a tentative D call TRBD1 (5 bases). CDR3 length: 12 residues. Deletions cut 5 bases from V and 5 bases from J, with 8 bases between. The CDR3 reads CASSPGLDTQYF. CDR3 DNA sequence: TGTGCCAGCAGTCCAGGGTTAGATACGCAGTATTTT.

The J gene is TRBJ1-1, the V gene TRBV19; D might be TRBD1 (6 bases). V dropped 4 bases and J dropped 6 bases, with 21 bases sitting between them. Germline V CDR1 and CDR2: LNHDA, SQIVND (reference sequence). The CDR3 extends over 16 amino acids. CDR3 in amino acids: CASSKGEGGHAAEAFF. Written as DNA, the CDR3 is TGTGCCAGTAGTAAGGGCGAGGGGGGACATGCCGCTGAAGCTTTCTTT.

This clone occurred once. The gene calls are TRBV9 and TRBJ2-5; 9 positions match TRBD1. V lost 2 bases to trimming and J lost 1 base; unmatched junction nucleotides: 6. Per the germline V gene, CDR1 is SGDLS and CDR2 is YYNGEE. The CDR3 has 16 residues. In DNA, the CDR3 is TGTGCCAGCAGCGTGACAGGGGGGGGAGTCCAAGAGACCCAGTACTTC. This translates into CASSVTGGGVQETQYF. Combining the CDR3 with reference TRBV9 and TRBJ2-5 gives the whole variable domain DSGVTQTPKHLITATGQRVTLRCSPRSGDLSVYWYQQSLDQGLQFLIQYYNGEERAKGNILERFSAQQFPDLHSELNLSSLELGDSALYFCASSVTGGGVQETQYFGPGTRLLVL.

The chain couples TRBV19 to TRBJ1-2; D possibly corresponds to TRBD1 (5 bases). The CDR3 runs to 15 residues. Germline V gives CDR1 LNHDA, CDR2 SQIVND (reference sequence). Trimming took off 8 bases at V and 0 bases at J, with 16 bases between the two ends. The CDR3 loop is CASENPGHPNYGYTF. The DNA for the CDR3 is TGTGCCAGTGAAAATCCGGGGCACCCTAACTATGGCTACACCTTC.

V and J are TRBV6-5 and TRBJ2-3; unclear D gene. The ends were cut back, 2 bases at V and 1 base at J, with 10 bases in the middle. Germline CDR1 and CDR2: MNHEY and SVGAGI. This CDR3 region has 15 residues. The CDR3 DNA sequence: TGTGCCAGCAGTTACCTAAGCAGTCGCACAGATACGCAGTATTTT. This encodes CASSYLSSRTDTQYF.

The chain is built from TRBV11-2 and TRBJ1-2; 9 bases match TRBD1. This CDR3 is 13 amino acids long. Unmatched junction bases numbered 2, after V lost 5 bases and J lost 4 bases. In germline, CDR1 is SGHAT, CDR2 FQNNGV. For the CDR3, the DNA is TGTGCCAGCAGCAGGGACAGGGCCTATGGCTACACCTTC. It codes for CASSRDRAYGYTF.

V gene TRBV13 combines with J gene TRBJ2-1; TRBD1 matches at 7 bases. CDR3 length equals 15 residues. V lost 0 bases to trimming and J lost 3 bases; unmatched junction nucleotides: 2. Germline V lookup: CDR1 PRHDT, CDR2 FYEKMQ (reference sequence). The CDR3 nucleotides read TGTGCCAGCAGCTTAGGACAGGGGAACTACAATGAGCAGTTCTTC. This codes for CASSLGQGNYNEQFF.

The genes are TRBV11-2 and TRBJ1-1; D might be TRBD1 (6 bases). The CDR3 consists of 12 residues. The germline V gene has CDR1 SGHAT and CDR2 FQNNGV. The ends were cut back, 11 bases at V and 4 bases at J, with 14 bases in the middle. DNA for the CDR3: TGTGCCGCGGGCCAGGGGATCACTGAAGCTTTCTTT. It is translated as CAAGQGITEAFF.

V gene TRBV5-1 combines with J gene TRBJ2-1; D not resolved. Germline lookup yields CDR1 SGHRS and CDR2 YFSETQ. This CDR3 contains 14 residues. V lost 4 bases, J lost 6 bases, and 14 bases lay in between. The CDR3 DNA sequence: TGCGCCAGCAGCCCCCGCGATCGACGCAATGAGCAGTTCTTC. It codes for CASSPRDRRNEQFF.

This chain connects TRBV3-1 (or the pseudogene TRBV3-2) to TRBJ1-1; 7 bases align to TRBD1. CDR3 size: 15 residues. Germline assignment: CDR1 LGHDT and CDR2 YNNKEL (reference sequence). Trimming cost V 1 base and J 5 bases; bases outside gene matches: 7. DNA of the CDR3: TGTGCCAGCAGCCAAGCGGACAGGTCAGGGACTGAAGCTTTCTTT. This gives the protein CASSQADRSGTEAFF.

The count of this clone is one. V and J are TRBV18 and TRBJ1-2; TRBD1 is a possible D gene (5 bases). This CDR3 contains 13 residues. Trimming pared 0 bases from V and 8 bases from J, leaving 10 bases between. Looked up from germline, CDR1 is KGHSH and CDR2 is LQKENI. The CDR3 DNA reads TGTGCCAGCTCACCACCGGGGGTCTGGGGCTACACCTTC. It specifies CASSPPGVWGYTF.

This CDR3 reads CASSRRLAWVNEQFF. The DNA for the CDR3 is TGTGCCAGCAGCCGGAGACTAGCATGGGTCAATGAGCAGTTCTTC. The chain carries TRBV3-1 (or the pseudogene TRBV3-2) and TRBJ2-1; 7 bases are a match to TRBD2. The V segment lost 4 bases and the J segment 6 bases; nucleotides outside the gene matches: 9. The CDR3 sequence is 15 residues long. Looked up from germline, CDR1 is LGHDT and CDR2 is YNNKEL (reference sequence).

In its sample, this clone was seen a few times. The chain combines TRBV6-4 with TRBJ2-1; a weak D match, TRBD1 (6 bases). The CDR3 is made up of 14 amino acids. Trimming shortened V by 3 bases and J by 0 bases, and 6 bases separated the two germline ends. Germline V gene sequence: CDR1 MRHNA, CDR2 SNTAGT. The CDR3 spells CASSEDSSYNEQFF. CDR3 sequence (DNA): TGTGCCAGCAGTGAGGACAGCTCCTACAATGAGCAGTTCTTC.

The chain is built from TRBV5-4 and TRBJ2-7; the D gene is possibly TRBD2 (6 bases). The germline gives CDR1 SGHNT, CDR2 YYREEE (reference sequence). CDR3 length: 14 amino acids. The germline V and J ends were trimmed by 3 bases and 0 bases, with 10 bases remaining between them. The CDR3 here is CASSYGGPSYEQYF. The DNA of the CDR3 is TGTGCCAGCAGCTATGGAGGGCCCTCCTACGAGCAGTACTTC.

The V gene is TRBV5-1, the J gene TRBJ1-4; TRBD1 aligns across 7 bases. This CDR3 has 16 residues. V lost 1 base to trimming and J lost 5 bases; unmatched junction nucleotides: 8. Germline V gene lookup returns CDR1 SGHRS and CDR2 YFSETQ. CDR3 nucleotides: TGCGCCAGCAGCTTGAATACAGGGGCGCAGAATGAAAAACTGTTTTTT. Its protein product is CASSLNTGAQNEKLFF.

The V and J genes are TRBV5-1 and TRBJ2-5, with D perhaps matching TRBD2 (5 bases). Germline values: CDR1 SGHRS, CDR2 YFSETQ. The CDR3 is 12 amino acids. Deletions cut 1 base from V and 5 bases from J, with 6 bases between. The CDR3 nucleotides are TGCGCCAGCAGCTTGTCGGGGGAGACCCAGTACTTC. It translates to CASSLSGETQYF.

The chain joins TRBV18 to TRBJ1-1; no definite D call. The CDR3 contains 15 residues. V lost 0 bases and J 1 base, leaving 9 bases between the germline ends. CDR1 and CDR2 (germline): KGHSH, LQKENI. The CDR3 nucleotides read TGTGCCAGCTCACCACCGGCTGGAGCGAACACTGAAGCTTTCTTT. This codes for CASSPPAGANTEAFF.

The V call is TRBV2, the J call TRBJ2-7, with TRBD2 matching 9 bases. Trimming removed 7 bases from V and 4 bases from J; junction bases left unmatched: 8. Germline lookup yields CDR1 SNHLY and CDR2 FYNNEI. CDR3 length equals 14 residues. CDR3 DNA: TGTGCCAGCACCGCGCGTAGCGGGAGTTACGAGCAGTACTTC. Translated, it gives CASTARSGSYEQYF.

The chain carries TRBV13 and TRBJ1-2; 9 bases are a match to TRBD1. With 7 bases clipped from V and 5 bases from J, the junction kept 17 bases outside the gene matches. Germline V gene data show CDR1 as PRHDT and CDR2 as FYEKMQ (reference sequence). This CDR3 spans 17 amino acids. CDR3 sequence: CASNSRDRAPLPYGYTF. The CDR3 DNA sequence: TGTGCCAGCAACTCCCGGGACAGGGCCCCGTTGCCTTATGGCTACACCTTC.